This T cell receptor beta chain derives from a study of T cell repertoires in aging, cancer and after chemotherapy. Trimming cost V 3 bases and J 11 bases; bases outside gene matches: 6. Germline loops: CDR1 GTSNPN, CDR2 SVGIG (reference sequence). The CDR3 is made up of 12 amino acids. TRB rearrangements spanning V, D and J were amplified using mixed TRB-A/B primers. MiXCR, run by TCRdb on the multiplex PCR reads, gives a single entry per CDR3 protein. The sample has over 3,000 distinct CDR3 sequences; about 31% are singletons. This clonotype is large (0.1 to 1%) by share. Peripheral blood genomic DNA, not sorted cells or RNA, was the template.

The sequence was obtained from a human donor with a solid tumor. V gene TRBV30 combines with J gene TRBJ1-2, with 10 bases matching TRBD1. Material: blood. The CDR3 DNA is TGTGCCTGGAGCCGGGACAGGGGAGAATACACCTTC. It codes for CAWSRDRGEYTF.